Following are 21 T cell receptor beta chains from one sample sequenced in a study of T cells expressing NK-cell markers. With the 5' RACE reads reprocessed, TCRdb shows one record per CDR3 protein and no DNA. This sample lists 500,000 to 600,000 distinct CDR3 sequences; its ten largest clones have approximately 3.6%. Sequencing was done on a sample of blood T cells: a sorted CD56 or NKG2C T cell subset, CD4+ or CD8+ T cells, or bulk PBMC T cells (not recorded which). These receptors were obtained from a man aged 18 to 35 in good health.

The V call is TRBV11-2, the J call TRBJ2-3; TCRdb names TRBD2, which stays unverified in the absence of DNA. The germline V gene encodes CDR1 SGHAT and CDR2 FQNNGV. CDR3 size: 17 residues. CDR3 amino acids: CASSLGREGRLTDTQYF.

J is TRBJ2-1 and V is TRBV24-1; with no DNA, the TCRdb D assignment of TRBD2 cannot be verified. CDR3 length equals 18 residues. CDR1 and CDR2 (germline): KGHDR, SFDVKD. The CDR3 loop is CATRGGLAGPGSYNEQFF.

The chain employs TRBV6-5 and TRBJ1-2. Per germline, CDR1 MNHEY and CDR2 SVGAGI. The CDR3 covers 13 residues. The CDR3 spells CASSYTQDYGYTF.

The CDR3 is CASRTGLAGIYNEQFF. J is TRBJ2-1 and V is TRBV27; as DNA is missing, the TRBD2 call by TCRdb cannot be tested. CDR1 MNHEY and CDR2 SMNVEV come from the germline V gene (reference sequence). This CDR3 has 16 residues.

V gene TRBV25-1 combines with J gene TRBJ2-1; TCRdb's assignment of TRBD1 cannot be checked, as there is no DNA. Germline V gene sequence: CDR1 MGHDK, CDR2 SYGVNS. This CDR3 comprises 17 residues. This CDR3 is CASSESSWTGPYNEQFF. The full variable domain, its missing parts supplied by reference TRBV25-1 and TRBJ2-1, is EADIYQTPRYLVIGTGKKITLECSQTMGHDKMYWYQQDPGMELHLIHYSYGVNSTEKGDLSSESTVSRIRTEHFPLTLESARPSHTSQYLCASSESSWTGPYNEQFFGPGTRLTVL.

This CDR3 reads CSVGHSAISYNEQFF. V usage is TRBV29-1 and J usage is TRBJ2-1. Germline V gene sequence: CDR1 SQVTM, CDR2 ANQGSEA. The CDR3 contains 15 residues.

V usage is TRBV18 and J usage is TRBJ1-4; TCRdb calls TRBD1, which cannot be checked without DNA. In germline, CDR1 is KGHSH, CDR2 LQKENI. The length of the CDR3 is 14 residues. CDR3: CASSSSKGQGKLFF.

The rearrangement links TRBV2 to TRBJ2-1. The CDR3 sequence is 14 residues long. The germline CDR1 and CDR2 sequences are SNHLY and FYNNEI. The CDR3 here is CAIRGSNYYNEQFF. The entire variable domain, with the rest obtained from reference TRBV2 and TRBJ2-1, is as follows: EPEVTQTPSHQVTQMGQEVILRCVPISNHLYFYWYRQILGQKVEFLVSFYNNEISEKSEIFDDQFSVERPDGSNFTLKIRSTKLEDSAMYFCAIRGSNYYNEQFFGPGTRLTVL.

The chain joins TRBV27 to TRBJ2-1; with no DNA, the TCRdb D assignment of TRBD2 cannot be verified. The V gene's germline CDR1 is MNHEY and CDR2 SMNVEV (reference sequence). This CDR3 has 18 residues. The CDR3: CASSITILLAGSWGEQFF.

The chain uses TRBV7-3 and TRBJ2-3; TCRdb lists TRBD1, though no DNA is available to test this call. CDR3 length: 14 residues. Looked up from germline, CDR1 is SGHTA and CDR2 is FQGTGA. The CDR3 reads CASSVGRGLDTQYF.

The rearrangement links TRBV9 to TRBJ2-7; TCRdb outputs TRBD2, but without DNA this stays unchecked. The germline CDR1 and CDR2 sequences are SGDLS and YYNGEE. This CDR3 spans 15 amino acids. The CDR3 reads CASSVGVGSLSEQYF.

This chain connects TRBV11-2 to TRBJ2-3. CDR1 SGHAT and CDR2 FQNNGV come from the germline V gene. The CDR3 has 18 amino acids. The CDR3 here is CASSSSPFDGASTDTQYF. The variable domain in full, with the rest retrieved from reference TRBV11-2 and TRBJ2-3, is EAGVAQSPRYKIIEKRQSVAFWCNPISGHATLYWYQQILGQGPKLLIQFQNNGVVDDSQLPKDRFSAERLKGVDSTLKIQPAKLEDSAVYLCASSSSPFDGASTDTQYFGPGTRLTVL.

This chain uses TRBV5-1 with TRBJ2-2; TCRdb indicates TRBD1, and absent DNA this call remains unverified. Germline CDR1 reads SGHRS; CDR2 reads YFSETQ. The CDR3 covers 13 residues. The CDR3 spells CASSPPRIGELFF.

The CDR3 region is CASSSPGTGVPGANVLTF. This chain links TRBV5-4 with TRBJ2-6; TCRdb returns TRBD1, unconfirmable since there is no DNA. The CDR3 totals 18 residues. The germline V gene has CDR1 SGHNT and CDR2 YYREEE (reference sequence).

CDR3 in amino acids: CASSLDPWLTNTQYF. This chain uses TRBV5-1 with TRBJ2-3. The CDR3 is 15 residues long. CDR1 and CDR2 (germline): SGHRS, YFSETQ.

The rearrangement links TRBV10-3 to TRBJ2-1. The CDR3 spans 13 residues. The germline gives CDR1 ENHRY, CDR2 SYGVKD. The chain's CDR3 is CAIRPSSYNEQFF.

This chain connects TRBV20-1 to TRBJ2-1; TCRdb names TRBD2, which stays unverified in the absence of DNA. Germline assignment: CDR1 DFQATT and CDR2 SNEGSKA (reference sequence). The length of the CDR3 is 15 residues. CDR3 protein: CSAERPVARNNEQFF.

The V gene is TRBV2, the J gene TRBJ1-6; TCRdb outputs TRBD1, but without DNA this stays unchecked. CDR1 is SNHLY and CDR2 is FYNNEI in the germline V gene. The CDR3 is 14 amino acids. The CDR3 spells CASSDSQGNSPLHF. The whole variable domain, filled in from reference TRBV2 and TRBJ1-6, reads EPEVTQTPSHQVTQMGQEVILRCVPISNHLYFYWYRQILGQKVEFLVSFYNNEISEKSEIFDDQFSVERPDGSNFTLKIRSTKLEDSAMYFCASSDSQGNSPLHFGNGTRLTVT.

CDR3 protein: CASSSPGQERNTEAFF. V gene TRBV11-2 combines with J gene TRBJ1-1; with no DNA, the TCRdb D assignment of TRBD1 cannot be verified. The CDR3 has 16 residues. Germline V CDR1 and CDR2: SGHAT, FQNNGV.

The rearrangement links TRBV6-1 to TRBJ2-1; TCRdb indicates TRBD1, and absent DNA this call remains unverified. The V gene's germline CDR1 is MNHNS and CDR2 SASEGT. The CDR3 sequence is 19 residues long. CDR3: CASSERRGRGPSSYNEQFF.

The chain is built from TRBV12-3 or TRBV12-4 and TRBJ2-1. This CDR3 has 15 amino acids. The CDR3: CASSPRLFGVDEQFF.